Sequencing of this TCR beta chain was carried out in a study of early T cells in non-severe SARS-CoV-2 infection. This clonotype was seen ten or more times. Using its own MiXCR run on the 5' RACE reads, TCRdb lists one record per CDR3 protein. The sample lists approximately 50,000 distinct CDR3 sequences, around an eighth occurring once. With 1 base removed from V and 6 bases from J, the gap between germline ends came to 28 bases. Germline CDR1 and CDR2: SGHVS and FNYEAQ. The CDR3 contains 19 residues. The V and J genes are TRBV7-6 and TRBJ2-7; D remains unclear. Sequencing used whole blood. The sequence was collected from an adult who was a healthcare worker with PCR-confirmed SARS-CoV-2 infection or an uninfected control (not recorded which). The CDR3 nucleotides read TGTGCCAGCAGCTTAGGGGCCCCTAAACGTTTTGGAAGCCTCCTCGAGCAGTACTTC. Residues: CASSLGAPKRFGSLLEQYF.